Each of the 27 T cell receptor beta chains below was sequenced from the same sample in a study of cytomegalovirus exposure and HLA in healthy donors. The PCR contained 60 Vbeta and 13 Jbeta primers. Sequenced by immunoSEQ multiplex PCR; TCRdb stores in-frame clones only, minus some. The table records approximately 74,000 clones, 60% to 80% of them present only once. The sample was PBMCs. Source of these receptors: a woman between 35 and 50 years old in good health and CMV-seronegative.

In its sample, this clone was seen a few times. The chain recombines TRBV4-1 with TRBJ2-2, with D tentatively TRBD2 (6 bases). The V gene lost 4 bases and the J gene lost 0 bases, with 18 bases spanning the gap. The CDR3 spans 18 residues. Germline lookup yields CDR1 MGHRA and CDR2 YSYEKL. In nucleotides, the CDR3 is TGCGCCAGCAGCCCCTCCCCTTTTAGCGGACCGAACACCGGGGAGCTGTTTTTT. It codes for CASSPSPFSGPNTGELFF.

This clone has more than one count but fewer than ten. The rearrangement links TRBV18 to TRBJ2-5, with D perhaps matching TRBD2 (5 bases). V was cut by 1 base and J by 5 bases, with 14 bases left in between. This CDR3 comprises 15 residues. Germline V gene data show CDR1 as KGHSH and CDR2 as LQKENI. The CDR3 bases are TGTGCCAGCTCACCACTTTTGGGGAAGCGGGAGACCCAGTACTTC. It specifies CASSPLLGKRETQYF.

The CDR3 region is CASSTDRGLTEAFF. The CDR3 DNA is TGTGCCAGCTCTACAGACAGGGGGCTTACTGAAGCTTTCTTT. The chain joins TRBV18 to TRBJ1-1; 10 nucleotides match TRBD1. V shed 6 bases, J shed 5 bases, and the junction held 6 bases outside the gene matches. The V gene's germline CDR1 is KGHSH and CDR2 LQKENI. The CDR3 has 14 residues.

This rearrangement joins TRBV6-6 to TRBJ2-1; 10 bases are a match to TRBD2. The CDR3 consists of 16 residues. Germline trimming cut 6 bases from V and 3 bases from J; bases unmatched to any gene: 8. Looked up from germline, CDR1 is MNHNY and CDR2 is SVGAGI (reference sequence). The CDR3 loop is CASSSSGGAFYNEQFF. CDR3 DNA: TGTGCCAGCAGCTCTAGCGGGGGCGCCTTCTACAATGAGCAGTTCTTC.

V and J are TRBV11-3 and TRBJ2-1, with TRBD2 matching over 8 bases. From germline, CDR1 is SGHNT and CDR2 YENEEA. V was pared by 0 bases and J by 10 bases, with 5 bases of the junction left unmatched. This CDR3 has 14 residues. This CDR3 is CASSLDPAGEEQFF. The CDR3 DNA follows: TGTGCCAGCAGCTTAGACCCAGCGGGAGAAGAGCAGTTCTTC.

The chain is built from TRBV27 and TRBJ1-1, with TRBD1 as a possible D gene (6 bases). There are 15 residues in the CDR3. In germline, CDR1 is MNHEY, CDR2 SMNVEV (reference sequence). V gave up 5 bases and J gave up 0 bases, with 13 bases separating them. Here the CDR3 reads CASSITGFMNTEAFF. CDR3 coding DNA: TGTGCCAGCAGTATCACAGGGTTCATGAACACTGAAGCTTTCTTT.

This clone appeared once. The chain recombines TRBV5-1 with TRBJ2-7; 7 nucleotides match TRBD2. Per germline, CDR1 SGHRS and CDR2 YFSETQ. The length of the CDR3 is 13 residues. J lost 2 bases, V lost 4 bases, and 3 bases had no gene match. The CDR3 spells CASSHGLAYEQYF. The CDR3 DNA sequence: TGCGCCAGCAGCCACGGACTAGCCTACGAGCAGTACTTC.

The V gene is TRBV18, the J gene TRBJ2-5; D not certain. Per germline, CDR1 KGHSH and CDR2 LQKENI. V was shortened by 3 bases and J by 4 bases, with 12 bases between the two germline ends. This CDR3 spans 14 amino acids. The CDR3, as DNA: TGTGCCAGCTCACCCCCGTTAACCGGAGAGACCCAGTACTTC. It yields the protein CASSPPLTGETQYF.

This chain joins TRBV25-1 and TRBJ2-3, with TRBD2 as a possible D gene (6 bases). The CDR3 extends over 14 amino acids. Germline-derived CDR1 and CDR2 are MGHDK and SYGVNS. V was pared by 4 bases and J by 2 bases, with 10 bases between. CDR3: CASSGSGSTDTQYF. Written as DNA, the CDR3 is TGTGCCAGCAGTGGTAGCGGCTCCACAGATACGCAGTATTTT.

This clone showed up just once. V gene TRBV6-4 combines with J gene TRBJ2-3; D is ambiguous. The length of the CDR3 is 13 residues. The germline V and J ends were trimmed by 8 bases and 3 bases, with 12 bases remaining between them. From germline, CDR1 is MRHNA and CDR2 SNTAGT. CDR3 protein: CASSNEITDTQYF. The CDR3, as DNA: TGTGCCAGCTCGAATGAGATTACAGATACGCAGTATTTT.

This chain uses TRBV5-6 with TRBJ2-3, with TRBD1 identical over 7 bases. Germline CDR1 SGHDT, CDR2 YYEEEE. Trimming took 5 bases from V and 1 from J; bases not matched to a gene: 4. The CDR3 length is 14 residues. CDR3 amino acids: CASSLQGGTDTQYF. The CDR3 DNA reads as TGTGCCAGCAGTCTCCAGGGGGGCACAGATACGCAGTATTTT.

CDR3 sequence reads: CASSQTPGTSTADTQYF. The CDR3 DNA is TGTGCCAGCAGCCAGACCCCCGGGACTAGCACCGCAGATACGCAGTATTTT. The V and J genes are TRBV7-6 and TRBJ2-3, with TRBD2 matching over 9 bases. Germline V gives CDR1 SGHVS, CDR2 FNYEAQ. V lost 5 bases, J lost 4 bases, and 13 bases stayed unmatched. The CDR3 is 17 residues long.

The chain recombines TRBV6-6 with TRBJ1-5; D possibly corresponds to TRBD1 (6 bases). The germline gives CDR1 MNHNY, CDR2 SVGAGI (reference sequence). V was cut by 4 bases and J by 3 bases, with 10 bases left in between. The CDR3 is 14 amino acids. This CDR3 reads CASSSDRYNQPQHF. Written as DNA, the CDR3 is TGTGCCAGCAGTTCCGACAGGTACAATCAGCCCCAGCATTTT.

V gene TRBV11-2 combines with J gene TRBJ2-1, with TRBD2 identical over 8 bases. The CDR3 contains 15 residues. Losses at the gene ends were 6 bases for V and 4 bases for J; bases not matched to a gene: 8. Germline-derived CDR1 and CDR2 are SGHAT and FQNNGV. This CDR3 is CASREGGGPYNEQFF. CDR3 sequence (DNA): TGTGCCAGCAGAGAAGGCGGGGGGCCATACAATGAGCAGTTCTTC.

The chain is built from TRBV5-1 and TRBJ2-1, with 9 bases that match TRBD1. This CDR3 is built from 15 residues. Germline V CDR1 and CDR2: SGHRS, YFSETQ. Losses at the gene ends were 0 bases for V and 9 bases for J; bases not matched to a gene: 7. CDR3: CASSLARQGVGEQFF. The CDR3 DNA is TGCGCCAGCAGCTTGGCCCGACAGGGGGTGGGTGAGCAGTTCTTC.

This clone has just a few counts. This CDR3 reads CASSLDRYVSYEQYF. CDR3 DNA sequence: TGTGCCAGCAGCTTAGACAGATACGTCTCCTACGAGCAGTACTTC. The chain has TRBV27 and TRBJ2-7, with a weak D call TRBD1 (5 bases). The CDR3 consists of 15 residues. V lost 6 bases to trimming and J lost 0 bases, with 15 bases between them. Germline V gene sequence: CDR1 MNHEY, CDR2 SMNVEV (reference sequence).

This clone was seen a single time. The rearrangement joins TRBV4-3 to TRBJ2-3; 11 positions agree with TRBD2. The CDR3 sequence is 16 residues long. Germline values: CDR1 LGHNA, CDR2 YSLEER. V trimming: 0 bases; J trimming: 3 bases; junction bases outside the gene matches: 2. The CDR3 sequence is CASSQEPSGRTDTQYF. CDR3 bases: TGCGCCAGCAGCCAAGAGCCTAGCGGGAGGACAGATACGCAGTATTTT.

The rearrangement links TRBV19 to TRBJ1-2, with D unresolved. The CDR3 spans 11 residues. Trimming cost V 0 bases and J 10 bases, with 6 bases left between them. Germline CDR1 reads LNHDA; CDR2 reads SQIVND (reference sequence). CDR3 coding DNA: TGTGCCAGTAGTATAGAGGAGGACTACACCTTC. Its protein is CASSIEEDYTF.

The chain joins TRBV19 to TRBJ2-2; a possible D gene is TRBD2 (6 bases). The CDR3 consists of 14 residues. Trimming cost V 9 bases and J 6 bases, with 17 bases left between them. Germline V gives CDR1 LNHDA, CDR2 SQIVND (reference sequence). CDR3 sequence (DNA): TGTGCCAGCGCTACCCTTGGGGAGGCCGGGGAGCTGTTTTTT. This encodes CASATLGEAGELFF.

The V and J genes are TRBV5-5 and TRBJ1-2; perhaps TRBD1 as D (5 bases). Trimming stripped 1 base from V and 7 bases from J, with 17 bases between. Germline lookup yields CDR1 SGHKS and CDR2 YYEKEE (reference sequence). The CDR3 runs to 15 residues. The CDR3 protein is CASSLWSGTGGGYTF. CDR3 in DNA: TGTGCCAGCAGCTTGTGGTCCGGGACCGGGGGTGGCTACACCTTC.

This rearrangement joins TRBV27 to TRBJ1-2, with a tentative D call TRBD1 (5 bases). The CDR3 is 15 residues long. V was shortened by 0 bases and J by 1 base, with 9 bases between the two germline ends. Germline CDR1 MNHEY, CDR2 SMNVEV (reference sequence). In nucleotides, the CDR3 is TGTGCCAGCAGTTTATCCCCCAGGGTTAACTATGGCTACACCTTC. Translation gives CASSLSPRVNYGYTF.

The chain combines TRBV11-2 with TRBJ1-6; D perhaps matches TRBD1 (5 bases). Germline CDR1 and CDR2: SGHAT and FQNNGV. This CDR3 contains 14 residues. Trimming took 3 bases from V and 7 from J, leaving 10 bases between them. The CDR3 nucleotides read TGTGCCAGCAGCTTCAGGGCTATCAATTCACCCCTCCACTTT. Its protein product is CASSFRAINSPLHF.

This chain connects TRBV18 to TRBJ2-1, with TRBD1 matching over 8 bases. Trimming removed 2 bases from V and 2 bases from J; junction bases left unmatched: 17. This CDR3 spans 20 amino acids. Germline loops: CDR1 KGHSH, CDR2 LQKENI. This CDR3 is CASSPRTGSNLRNPYNEQFF. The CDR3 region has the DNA TGTGCCAGCTCACCAAGGACAGGGTCGAATTTGAGAAATCCCTACAATGAGCAGTTCTTC.

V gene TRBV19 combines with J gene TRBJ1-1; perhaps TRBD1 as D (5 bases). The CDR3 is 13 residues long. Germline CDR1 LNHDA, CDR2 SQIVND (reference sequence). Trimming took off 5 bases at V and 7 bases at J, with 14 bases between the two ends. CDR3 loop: CASSSGRQLEAFF. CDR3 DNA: TGTGCCAGTAGTTCAGGAAGACAGCTTGAAGCTTTCTTT.

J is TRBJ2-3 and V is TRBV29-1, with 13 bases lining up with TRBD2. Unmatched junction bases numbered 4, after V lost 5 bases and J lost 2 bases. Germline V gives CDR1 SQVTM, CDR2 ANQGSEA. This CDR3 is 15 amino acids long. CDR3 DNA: TGCAGCGTTTCGGGACTAGCGGGACCCACAGATACGCAGTATTTT. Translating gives CSVSGLAGPTDTQYF.

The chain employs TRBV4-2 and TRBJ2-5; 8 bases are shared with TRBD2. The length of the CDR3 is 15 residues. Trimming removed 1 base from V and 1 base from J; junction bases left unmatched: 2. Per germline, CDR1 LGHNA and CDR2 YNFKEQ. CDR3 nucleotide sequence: TGTGCCAGCAGCCAAGCGGGGGGGTCCCAAGAGACCCAGTACTTC. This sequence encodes CASSQAGGSQETQYF.

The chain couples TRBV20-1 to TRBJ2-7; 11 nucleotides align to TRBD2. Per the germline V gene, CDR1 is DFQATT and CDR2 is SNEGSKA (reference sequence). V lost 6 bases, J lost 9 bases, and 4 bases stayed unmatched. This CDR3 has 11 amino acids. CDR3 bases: TGCAGTGCATTACTAGCGGGAGTGCAGTACTTC. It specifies CSALLAGVQYF.